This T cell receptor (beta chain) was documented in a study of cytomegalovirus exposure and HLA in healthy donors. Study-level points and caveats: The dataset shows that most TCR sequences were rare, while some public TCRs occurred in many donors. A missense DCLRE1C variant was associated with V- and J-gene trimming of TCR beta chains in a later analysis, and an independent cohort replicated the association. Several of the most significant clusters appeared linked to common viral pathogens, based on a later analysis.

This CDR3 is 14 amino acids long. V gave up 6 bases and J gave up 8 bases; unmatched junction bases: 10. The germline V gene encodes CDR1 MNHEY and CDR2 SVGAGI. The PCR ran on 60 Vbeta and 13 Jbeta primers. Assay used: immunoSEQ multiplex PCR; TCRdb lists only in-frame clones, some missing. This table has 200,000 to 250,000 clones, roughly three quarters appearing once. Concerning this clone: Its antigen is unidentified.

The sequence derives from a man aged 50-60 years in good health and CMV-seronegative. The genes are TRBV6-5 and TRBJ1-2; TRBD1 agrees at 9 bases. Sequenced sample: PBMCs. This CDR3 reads CASRSGQGDGGYTF. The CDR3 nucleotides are TGTGCCAGCAGGTCGGGACAGGGCGATGGAGGCTACACCTTC.